This record concerns one TCR beta chain sequence. The PCR made use of 60 Vbeta and 13 Jbeta primers. Profiling relied on immunoSEQ multiplex PCR, and the TCRdb table lists in-frame clones only, not all of them. The sample includes a few hundred thousand clones, around nine tenths of them seen just once. The data stem from a study of cytomegalovirus exposure and HLA in healthy donors. The germline V gene encodes CDR1 SGHDT and CDR2 YYEEEE. Trimming removed 0 bases at V and 5 bases at J, with 17 bases between. The CDR3 extends over 17 amino acids. The source is a woman between 18 and 30 years old in good health and CMV-seronegative. The gene calls are TRBV5-6 and TRBJ2-2, with a weak D call TRBD2 (5 bases). The specimen was PBMCs. The CDR3 nucleotides are TGTGCCAGCAGCTTGGTGAGAGGGCCATACCTTACCGGGGAGCTGTTTTTT. Translation gives CASSLVRGPYLTGELFF. The full variable domain, its missing parts supplied by reference TRBV5-6 and TRBJ2-2, is DAGVTQSPTHLIKTRGQQVTLRCSPKSGHDTVSWYQQALGQGPQFIFQYYEEEERQRGNFPDRFSGHQFPNYSSELNVNALLLGDSALYLCASSLVRGPYLTGELFFGEGSRLTVL.